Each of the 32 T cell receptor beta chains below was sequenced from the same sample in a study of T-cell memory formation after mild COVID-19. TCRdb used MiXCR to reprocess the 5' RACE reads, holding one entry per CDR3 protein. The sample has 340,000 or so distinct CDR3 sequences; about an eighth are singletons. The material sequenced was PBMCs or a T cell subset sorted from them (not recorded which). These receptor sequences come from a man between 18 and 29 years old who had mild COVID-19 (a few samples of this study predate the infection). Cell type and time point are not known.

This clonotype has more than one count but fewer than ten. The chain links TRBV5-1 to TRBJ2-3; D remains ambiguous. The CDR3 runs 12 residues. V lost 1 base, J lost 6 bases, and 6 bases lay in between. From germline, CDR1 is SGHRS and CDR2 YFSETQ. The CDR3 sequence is CASSLRVDTQYF. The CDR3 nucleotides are TGCGCCAGCAGCTTGAGGGTGGATACGCAGTATTTT. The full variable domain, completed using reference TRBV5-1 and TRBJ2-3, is KAGVTQTPRYLIKTRGQQVTLSCSPISGHRSVSWYQQTPGQGLQFLFEYFSETQRNKGNFPGRFSGRQFSNSRSEMNVSTLELGDSALYLCASSLRVDTQYFGPGTRLTVL.

The CDR3 coding sequence is TGTGCCAGCAGCTTGGGGGTAAGGGTTGGAAACATTCAGTACTTC. The encoded protein is CASSLGVRVGNIQYF. V is TRBV5-5 and J is TRBJ2-4; no clear D gene. CDR1 is SGHKS and CDR2 is YYEKEE in the germline V gene (reference sequence). Trimming stripped 0 bases from V and 6 bases from J, with 13 bases between. The CDR3 runs to 15 residues.

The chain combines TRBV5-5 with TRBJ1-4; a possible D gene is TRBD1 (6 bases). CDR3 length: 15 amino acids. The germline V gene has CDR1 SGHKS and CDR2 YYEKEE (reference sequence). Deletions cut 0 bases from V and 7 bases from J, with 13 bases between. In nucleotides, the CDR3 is TGTGCCAGCAGCTTGGAAGGGGGGCTGGGTGAAAAACTGTTTTTT. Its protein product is CASSLEGGLGEKLFF. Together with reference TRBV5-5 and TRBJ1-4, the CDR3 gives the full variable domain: DAGVTQSPTHLIKTRGQQVTLRCSPISGHKSVSWYQQVLGQGPQFIFQYYEKEERGRGNFPDRFSARQFPNYSSELNVNALLLGDSALYLCASSLEGGLGEKLFFGSGTQLSVL.

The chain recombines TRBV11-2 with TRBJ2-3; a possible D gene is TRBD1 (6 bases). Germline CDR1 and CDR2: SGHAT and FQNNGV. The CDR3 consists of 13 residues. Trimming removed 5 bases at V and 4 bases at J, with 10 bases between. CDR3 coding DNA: TGTGCCAGCAGCGAACAGGGTGCAGATACGCAGTATTTT. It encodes CASSEQGADTQYF. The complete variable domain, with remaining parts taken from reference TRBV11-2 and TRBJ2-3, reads EAGVAQSPRYKIIEKRQSVAFWCNPISGHATLYWYQQILGQGPKLLIQFQNNGVVDDSQLPKDRFSAERLKGVDSTLKIQPAKLEDSAVYLCASSEQGADTQYFGPGTRLTVL.

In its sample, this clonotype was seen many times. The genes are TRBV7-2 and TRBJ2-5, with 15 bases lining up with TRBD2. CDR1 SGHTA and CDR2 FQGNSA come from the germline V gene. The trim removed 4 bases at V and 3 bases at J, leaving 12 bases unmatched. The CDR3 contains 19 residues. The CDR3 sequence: CASSSGTSGGQGAEETQYF. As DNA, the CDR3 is TGTGCCAGCAGCTCAGGGACTAGCGGGGGGCAGGGAGCGGAAGAGACCCAGTACTTC.

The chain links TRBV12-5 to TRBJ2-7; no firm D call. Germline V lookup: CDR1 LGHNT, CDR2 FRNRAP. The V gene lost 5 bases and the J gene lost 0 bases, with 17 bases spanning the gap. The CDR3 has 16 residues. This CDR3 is CASGRNPSETSYEQYF. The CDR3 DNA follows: TGTGCTAGTGGTCGGAACCCCTCGGAGACCTCCTACGAGCAGTACTTC.

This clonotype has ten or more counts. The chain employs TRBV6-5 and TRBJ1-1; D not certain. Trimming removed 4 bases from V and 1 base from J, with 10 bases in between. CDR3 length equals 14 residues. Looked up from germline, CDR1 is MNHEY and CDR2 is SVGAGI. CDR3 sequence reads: CASSSNRRNTEAFF. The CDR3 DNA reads TGTGCCAGCAGTTCCAACCGTAGGAACACTGAAGCTTTCTTT.

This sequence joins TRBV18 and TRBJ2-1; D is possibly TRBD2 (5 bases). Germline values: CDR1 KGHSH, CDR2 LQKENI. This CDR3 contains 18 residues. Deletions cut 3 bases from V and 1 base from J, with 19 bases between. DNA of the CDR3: TGTGCCAGCTCACCCTCCGGTCTGCTAGCCTGGTCCTACAATGAGCAGTTCTTC. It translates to CASSPSGLLAWSYNEQFF.

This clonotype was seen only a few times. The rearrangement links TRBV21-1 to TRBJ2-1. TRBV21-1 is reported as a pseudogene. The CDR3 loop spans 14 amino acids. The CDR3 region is CASSKGTEYNEQFF. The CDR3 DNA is TGTGCCAGCAGCAAAGGCACAGAGTACAATGAGCAGTTCTTC.

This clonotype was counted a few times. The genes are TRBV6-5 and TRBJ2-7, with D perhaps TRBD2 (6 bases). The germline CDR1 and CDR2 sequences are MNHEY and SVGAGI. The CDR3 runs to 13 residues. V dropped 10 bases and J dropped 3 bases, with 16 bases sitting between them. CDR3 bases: TGTGCCACCCGGAGGGGTATCGGCTACGAGCAGTACGTC. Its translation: CATRRGIGYEQYV.

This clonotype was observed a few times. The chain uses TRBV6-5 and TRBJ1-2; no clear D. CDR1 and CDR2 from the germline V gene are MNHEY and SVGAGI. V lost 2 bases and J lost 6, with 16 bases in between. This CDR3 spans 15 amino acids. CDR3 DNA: TGTGCCAGCAGTTACGCAGGCGACGCATACGATGGCTACACCTTC. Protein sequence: CASSYAGDAYDGYTF.

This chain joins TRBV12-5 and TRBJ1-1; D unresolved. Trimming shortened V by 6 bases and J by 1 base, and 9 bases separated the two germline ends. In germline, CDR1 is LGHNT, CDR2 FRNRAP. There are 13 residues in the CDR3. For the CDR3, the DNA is TGTGCTAGTGGGAACCCAGCGAACACTGAAGCTTTCTTT. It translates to CASGNPANTEAFF.

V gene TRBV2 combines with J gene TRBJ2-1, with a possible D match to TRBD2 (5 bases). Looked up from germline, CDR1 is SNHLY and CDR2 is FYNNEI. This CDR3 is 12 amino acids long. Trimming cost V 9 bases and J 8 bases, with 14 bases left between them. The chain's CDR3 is CASQAEGYEQFF. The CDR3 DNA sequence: TGTGCCAGTCAGGCCGAGGGATATGAGCAGTTCTTC.

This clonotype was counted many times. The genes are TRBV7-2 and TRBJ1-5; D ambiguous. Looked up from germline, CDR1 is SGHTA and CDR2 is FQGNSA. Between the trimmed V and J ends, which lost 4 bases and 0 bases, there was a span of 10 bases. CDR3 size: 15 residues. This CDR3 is CASSWYRVSNQPQHF. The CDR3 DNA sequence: TGTGCCAGCAGCTGGTATCGCGTTAGCAATCAGCCCCAGCATTTT.

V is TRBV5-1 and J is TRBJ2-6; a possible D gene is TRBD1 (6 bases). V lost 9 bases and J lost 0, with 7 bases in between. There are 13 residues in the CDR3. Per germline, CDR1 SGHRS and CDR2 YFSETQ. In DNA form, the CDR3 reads TGCGCCACAGGGGCCTCTGGGGCCAACGTCCTGACTTTC. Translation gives CATGASGANVLTF.

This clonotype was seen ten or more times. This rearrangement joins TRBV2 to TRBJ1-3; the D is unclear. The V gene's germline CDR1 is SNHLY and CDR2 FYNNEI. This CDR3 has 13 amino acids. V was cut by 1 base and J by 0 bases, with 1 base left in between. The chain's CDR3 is CASSEGSGNTIYF. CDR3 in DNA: TGTGCCAGCAGTGAAGGCTCTGGAAACACCATATATTTT.

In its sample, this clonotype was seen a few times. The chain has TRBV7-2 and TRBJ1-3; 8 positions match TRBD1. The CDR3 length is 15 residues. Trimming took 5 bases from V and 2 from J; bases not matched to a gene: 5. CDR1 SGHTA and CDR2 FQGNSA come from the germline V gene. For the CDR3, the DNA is TGTGCCAGCAGCCCAACAGGGGGGACTGGAAACACCATATATTTT. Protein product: CASSPTGGTGNTIYF.

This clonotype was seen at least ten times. CDR3 residues: CASSLRTAQETQYF. The CDR3 DNA reads as TGTGCCAGCAGCCTTCGGACAGCTCAAGAGACCCAGTACTTC. The rearrangement uses TRBV7-9 and TRBJ2-5; possible D gene TRBD1, 6 bases. Trimming removed 5 bases from V and 2 bases from J, with 12 bases in between. The CDR3 consists of 14 residues. Germline loops: CDR1 SEHNR, CDR2 FQNEAQ (reference sequence).

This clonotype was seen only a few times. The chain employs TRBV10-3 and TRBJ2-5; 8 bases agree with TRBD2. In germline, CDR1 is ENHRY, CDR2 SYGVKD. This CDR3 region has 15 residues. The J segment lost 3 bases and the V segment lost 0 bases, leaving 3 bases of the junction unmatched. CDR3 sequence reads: CAISESVAGKETQYF. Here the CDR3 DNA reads TGTGCCATCAGTGAGTCAGTAGCGGGGAAAGAGACCCAGTACTTC.

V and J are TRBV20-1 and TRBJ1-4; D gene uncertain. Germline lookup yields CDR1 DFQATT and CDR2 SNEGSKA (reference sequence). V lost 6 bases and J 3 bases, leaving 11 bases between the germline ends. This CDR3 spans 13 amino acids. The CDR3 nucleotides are TGCAGTGCCCGGAGGGCGGCTAATGAAAAACTGTTTTTT. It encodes CSARRAANEKLFF.

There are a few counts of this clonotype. The CDR3 bases are TGCGCCAGCAGCAGGCCAGGGAACACCGGGGAGCTGTTTTTT. Translating gives CASSRPGNTGELFF. The chain couples TRBV4-1 to TRBJ2-2; D unresolved. CDR3 length: 14 amino acids. V was clipped by 5 bases and J by 1 base, with 8 bases between them. CDR1 is MGHRA and CDR2 is YSYEKL in the germline V gene.

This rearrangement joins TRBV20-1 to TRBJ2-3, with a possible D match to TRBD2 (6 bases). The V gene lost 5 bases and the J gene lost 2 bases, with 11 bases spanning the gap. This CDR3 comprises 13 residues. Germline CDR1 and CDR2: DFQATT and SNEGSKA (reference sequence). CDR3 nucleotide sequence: TGCAGTGCTCCGCGGGGTATCACAGATACGCAGTATTTT. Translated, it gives CSAPRGITDTQYF.

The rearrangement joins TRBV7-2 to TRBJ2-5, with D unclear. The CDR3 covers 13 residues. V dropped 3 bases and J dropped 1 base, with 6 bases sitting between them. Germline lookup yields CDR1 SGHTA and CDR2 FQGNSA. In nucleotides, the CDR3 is TGTGCCAGCAGCTTCATCCTCCAAGAGACCCAGTACTTC. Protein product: CASSFILQETQYF. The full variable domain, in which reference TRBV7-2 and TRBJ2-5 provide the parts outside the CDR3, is GAGVSQSPSNKVTEKGKDVELRCDPISGHTALYWYRQSLGQGLEFLIYFQGNSAPDKSGLPSDRFSAERTGGSVSTLTIQRTQQEDSAVYLCASSFILQETQYFGPGTRLLVL.

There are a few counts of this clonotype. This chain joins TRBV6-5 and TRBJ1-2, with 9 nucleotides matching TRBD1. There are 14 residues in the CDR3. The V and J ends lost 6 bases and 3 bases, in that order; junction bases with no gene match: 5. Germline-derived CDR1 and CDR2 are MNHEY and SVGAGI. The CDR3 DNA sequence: TGTGCCAGCAGAGGGACAGGGAAGGACTATGGCTACACCTTC. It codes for CASRGTGKDYGYTF.

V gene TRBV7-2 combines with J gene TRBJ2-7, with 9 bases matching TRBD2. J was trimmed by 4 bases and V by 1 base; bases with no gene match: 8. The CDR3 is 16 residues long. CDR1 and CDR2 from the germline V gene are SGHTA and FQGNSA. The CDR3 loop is CASSLDGLAGLYEQYF. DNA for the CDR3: TGTGCCAGCAGCTTAGACGGTCTAGCGGGACTTTACGAGCAGTACTTC.

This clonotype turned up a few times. In DNA form, the CDR3 reads TGTGCCATCAGCTGCCCGGATGTAGCGGGCCCCTACGAGCAGTACTTC. This encodes CAISCPDVAGPYEQYF. The rearrangement joins TRBV10-3 to TRBJ2-7, with 7 bases identical to TRBD2. The CDR3 spans 16 residues. V lost 6 bases and J lost 2; bases outside the gene matches: 13. The V gene's germline CDR1 is ENHRY and CDR2 SYGVKD.

The CDR3 DNA is TGTGCCAGCAGCTTAATGCCAGCCGAAAATCAGCCCCAGCATTTT. Amino acids: CASSLMPAENQPQHF. The rearrangement joins TRBV7-6 to TRBJ1-5; D is unresolved. Trimming cost V 2 bases and J 4 bases, with 12 bases left between them. CDR3 size: 15 residues. Germline V lookup: CDR1 SGHVS, CDR2 FNYEAQ. The variable domain in full, with the rest retrieved from reference TRBV7-6 and TRBJ1-5, is GAGVSQSPRYKVTKRGQDVALRCDPISGHVSLYWYRQALGQGPEFLTYFNYEAQQDKSGLPNDRFSAERPEGSISTLTIQRTEQRDSAMYRCASSLMPAENQPQHFGDGTRLSIL.

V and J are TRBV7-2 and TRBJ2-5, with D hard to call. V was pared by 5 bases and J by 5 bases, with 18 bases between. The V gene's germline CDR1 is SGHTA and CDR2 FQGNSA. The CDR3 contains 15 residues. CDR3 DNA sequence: TGTGCCAGCAGCCACCAAGCTAGATTGGGGGAGACCCAGTACTTC. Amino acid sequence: CASSHQARLGETQYF. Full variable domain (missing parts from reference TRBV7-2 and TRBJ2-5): GAGVSQSPSNKVTEKGKDVELRCDPISGHTALYWYRQSLGQGLEFLIYFQGNSAPDKSGLPSDRFSAERTGGSVSTLTIQRTQQEDSAVYLCASSHQARLGETQYFGPGTRLLVL.

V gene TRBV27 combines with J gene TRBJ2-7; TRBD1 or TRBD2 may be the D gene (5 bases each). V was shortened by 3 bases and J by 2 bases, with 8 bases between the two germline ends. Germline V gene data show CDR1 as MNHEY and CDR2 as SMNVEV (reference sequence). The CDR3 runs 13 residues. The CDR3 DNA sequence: TGTGCCAGCAGTTTGAGGGGCCCCTACGAGCAGTACTTC. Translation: CASSLRGPYEQYF.

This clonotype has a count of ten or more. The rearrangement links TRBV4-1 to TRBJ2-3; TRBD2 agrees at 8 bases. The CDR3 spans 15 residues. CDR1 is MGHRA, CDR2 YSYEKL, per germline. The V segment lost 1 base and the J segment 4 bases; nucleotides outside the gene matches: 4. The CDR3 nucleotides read TGCGCCAGCAGCCAAGCGCGGGGGGCTGCAGATACGCAGTATTTT. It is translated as CASSQARGAADTQYF.

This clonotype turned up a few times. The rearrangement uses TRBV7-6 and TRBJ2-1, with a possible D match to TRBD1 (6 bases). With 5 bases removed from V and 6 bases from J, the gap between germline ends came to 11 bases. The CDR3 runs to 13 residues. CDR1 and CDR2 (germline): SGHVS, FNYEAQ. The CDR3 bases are TGTGCCAGCAGCCCGGACAGCGGCAATGAGCAGTTCTTC. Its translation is CASSPDSGNEQFF. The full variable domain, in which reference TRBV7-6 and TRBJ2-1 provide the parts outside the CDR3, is GAGVSQSPRYKVTKRGQDVALRCDPISGHVSLYWYRQALGQGPEFLTYFNYEAQQDKSGLPNDRFSAERPEGSISTLTIQRTEQRDSAMYRCASSPDSGNEQFFGPGTRLTVL.

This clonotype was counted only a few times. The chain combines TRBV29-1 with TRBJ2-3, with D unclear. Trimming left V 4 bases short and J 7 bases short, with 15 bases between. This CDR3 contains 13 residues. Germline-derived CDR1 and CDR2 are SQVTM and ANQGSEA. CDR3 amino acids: CSVGRAPGYTQYF. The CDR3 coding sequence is TGCAGCGTTGGACGAGCCCCCGGTTATACGCAGTATTTT.